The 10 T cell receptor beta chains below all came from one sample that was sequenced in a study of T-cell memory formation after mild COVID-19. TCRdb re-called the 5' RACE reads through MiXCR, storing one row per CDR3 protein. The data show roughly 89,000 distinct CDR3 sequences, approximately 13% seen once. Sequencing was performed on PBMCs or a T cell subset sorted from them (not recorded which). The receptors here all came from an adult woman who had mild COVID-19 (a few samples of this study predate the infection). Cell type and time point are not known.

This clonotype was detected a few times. The CDR3 region is CASSPTGNSYEQYF. The CDR3 bases are TGTGCCAGCAGCCCGACGGGGAACTCCTACGAGCAGTACTTC. The chain recombines TRBV25-1 with TRBJ2-7; a weak D match, TRBD2 (5 bases). CDR1 and CDR2 (germline): MGHDK, SYGVNS. This CDR3 has 14 amino acids. Trimming took off 6 bases at V and 0 bases at J, with 12 bases between the two ends.

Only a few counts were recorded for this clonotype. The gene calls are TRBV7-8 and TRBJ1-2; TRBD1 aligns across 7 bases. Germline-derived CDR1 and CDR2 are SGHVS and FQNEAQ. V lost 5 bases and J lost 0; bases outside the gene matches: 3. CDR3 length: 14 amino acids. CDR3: CASSPQGTNYGYTF. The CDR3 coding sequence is TGTGCCAGCAGCCCACAGGGGACTAACTATGGCTACACCTTC.

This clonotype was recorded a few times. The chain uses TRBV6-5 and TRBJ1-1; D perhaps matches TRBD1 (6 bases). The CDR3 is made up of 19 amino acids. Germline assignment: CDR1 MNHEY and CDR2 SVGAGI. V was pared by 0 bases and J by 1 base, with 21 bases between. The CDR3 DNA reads TGTGCCAGCAGTTACTCAGGGCCGGGACATTTGAGAAGGAACACTGAAGCTTTCTTT. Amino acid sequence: CASSYSGPGHLRRNTEAFF.

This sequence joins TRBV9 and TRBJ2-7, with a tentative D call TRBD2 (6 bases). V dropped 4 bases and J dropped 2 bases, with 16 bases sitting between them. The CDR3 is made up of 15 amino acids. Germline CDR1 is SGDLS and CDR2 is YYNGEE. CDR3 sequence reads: CASSLRAGSTYEQYF. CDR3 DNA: TGTGCCAGCAGCTTGAGGGCGGGGAGCACCTACGAGCAGTACTTC.

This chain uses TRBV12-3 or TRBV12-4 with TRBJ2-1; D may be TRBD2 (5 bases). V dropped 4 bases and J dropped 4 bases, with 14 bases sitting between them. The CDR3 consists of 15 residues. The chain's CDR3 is CASSSPLAEYNEQFF. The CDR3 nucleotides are TGTGCCAGCAGTTCCCCCCTAGCCGAGTACAATGAGCAGTTCTTC.

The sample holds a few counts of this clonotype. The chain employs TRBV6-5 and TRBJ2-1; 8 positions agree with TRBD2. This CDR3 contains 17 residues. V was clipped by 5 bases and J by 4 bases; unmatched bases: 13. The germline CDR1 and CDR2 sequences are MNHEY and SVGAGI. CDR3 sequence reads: CASSTPGLVPPYNEQFF. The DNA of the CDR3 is TGTGCCAGCAGTACCCCGGGACTAGTCCCTCCTTACAATGAGCAGTTCTTC.

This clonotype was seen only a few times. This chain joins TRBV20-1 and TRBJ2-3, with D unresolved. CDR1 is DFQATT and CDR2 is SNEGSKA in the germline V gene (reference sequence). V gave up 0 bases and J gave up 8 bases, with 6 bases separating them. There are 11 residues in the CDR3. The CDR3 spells CSAREFGTQYF. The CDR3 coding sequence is TGCAGTGCTAGAGAGTTCGGTACGCAGTATTTT.

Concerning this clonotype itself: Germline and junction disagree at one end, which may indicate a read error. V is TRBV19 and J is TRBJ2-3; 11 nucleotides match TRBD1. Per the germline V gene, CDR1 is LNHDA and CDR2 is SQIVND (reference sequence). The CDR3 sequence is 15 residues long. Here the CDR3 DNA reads TGTGCCAGTAGGTGGACAGGGGGCGGTACAGATACGAAGTATTTT. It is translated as CASRWTGGGTDTKYF. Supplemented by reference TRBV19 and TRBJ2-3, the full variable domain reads DGGITQSPKYLFRKEGQNVTLSCEQNLNHDAMYWYRQDPGQGLRLIYYSQIVNDFQKGDIAEGYSVSREKKESFPLTVTSAQKNPTAFYLCASRWTGGGTDTKYFGPGTRLTVL.

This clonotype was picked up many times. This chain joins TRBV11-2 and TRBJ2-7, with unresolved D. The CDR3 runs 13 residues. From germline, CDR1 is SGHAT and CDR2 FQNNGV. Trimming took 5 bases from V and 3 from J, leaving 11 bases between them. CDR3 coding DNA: TGTGCCAGCAGCCTCGGACGGAGCTACGAGCAGTACTTC. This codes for CASSLGRSYEQYF.

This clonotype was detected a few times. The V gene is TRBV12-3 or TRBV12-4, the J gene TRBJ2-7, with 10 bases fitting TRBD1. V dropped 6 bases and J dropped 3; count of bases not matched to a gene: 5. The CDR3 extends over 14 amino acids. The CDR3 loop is CASRGTGALYEQYF. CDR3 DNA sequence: TGTGCCAGCAGGGGGACAGGGGCTCTCTACGAGCAGTACTTC.